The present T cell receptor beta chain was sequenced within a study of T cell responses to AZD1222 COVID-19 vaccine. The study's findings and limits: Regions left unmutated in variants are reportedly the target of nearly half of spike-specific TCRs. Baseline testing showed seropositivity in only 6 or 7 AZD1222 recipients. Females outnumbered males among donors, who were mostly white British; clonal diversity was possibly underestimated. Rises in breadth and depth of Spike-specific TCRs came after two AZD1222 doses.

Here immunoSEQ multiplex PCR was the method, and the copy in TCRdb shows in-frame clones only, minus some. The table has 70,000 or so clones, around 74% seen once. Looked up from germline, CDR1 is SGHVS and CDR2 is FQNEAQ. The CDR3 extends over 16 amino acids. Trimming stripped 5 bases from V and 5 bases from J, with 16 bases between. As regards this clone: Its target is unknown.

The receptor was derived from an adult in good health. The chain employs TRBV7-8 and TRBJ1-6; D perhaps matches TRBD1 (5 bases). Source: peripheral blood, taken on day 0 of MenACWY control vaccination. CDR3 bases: TGTGCCAGCAGCCCATTCGGGGGGGGGAATAATTCACCCCTCCACTTT. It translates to CASSPFGGGNNSPLHF.